This T cell receptor beta chain is drawn from a study of T cell changes during pregnancy in multiple sclerosis. Clones were read by immunoSEQ multiplex PCR, and TCRdb kept only the in-frame ones, dropping some. The sample has 60,000 or so clones, 90% seen once. CDR1 MDHEN and CDR2 SYDVKM come from the germline V gene. CDR3 length: 16 residues. V dropped 3 bases and J dropped 1 base, with 15 bases sitting between them. The specimen comprised peripheral blood, sampled in the second trimester of pregnancy. The chain has TRBV28 and TRBJ2-5; D may be TRBD1 (5 bases). This clonotype originated in a female donor in good health, enrolled as a control in a pregnancy study. The CDR3 nucleotides are TGTGCCAGCAGTTTGGGAACAGGAAGTTTCCAAGAGACCCAGTACTTC. Protein product: CASSLGTGSFQETQYF.